Listed here are 28 T cell receptor beta chains from one sample, sequenced in a study of beta chain features in type 1 diabetes. Sequenced material consisted of expressed TCRB transcripts (all of the isolated RNA was reverse transcribed). Profiling relied on immunoSEQ multiplex PCR, and the TCRdb table lists in-frame clones only, not all of them. This sample yields about 140,000 clones, of which roughly 9.3% are seen a single time; less than 0.85% belongs to the top ten. Source material: central memory CD4+ T cells from blood. The source is a woman aged 40 to 50 in good health.

This clone has a handful of counts. The chain recombines TRBV6-1 with TRBJ2-3; D is possibly TRBD1 (5 bases). Germline lookup yields CDR1 MNHNS and CDR2 SASEGT. V shed 4 bases and J shed 0 bases, with 14 bases lying between them. CDR3 length: 16 amino acids. The CDR3 loop is CASSARRAPSTDTQYF. The CDR3 DNA reads TGTGCCAGCAGTGCACGCAGGGCCCCTAGCACAGATACGCAGTATTTT.

This clone has only a few counts. This sequence joins TRBV29-1 and TRBJ1-2; possible D gene TRBD1, 6 bases. The V end lost 6 bases, the J end lost 2 bases, and 10 bases lay between the germline ends. The CDR3 has 12 residues. Germline V lookup: CDR1 SQVTM, CDR2 ANQGSEA. CDR3 sequence reads: CSVAGQNYGYTF. The CDR3 DNA follows: TGCAGCGTAGCTGGACAGAACTATGGCTACACCTTC.

The chain couples TRBV2 to TRBJ1-2, with 8 positions matching TRBD1. The germline V gene has CDR1 SNHLY and CDR2 FYNNEI. The length of the CDR3 is 12 residues. With 6 bases clipped from V and 7 bases from J, the junction kept 4 bases outside the gene matches. CDR3 bases: TGTGCCAGCAGGGCAGGGGGCTCTGGCTACACCTTC. Translating it yields CASRAGGSGYTF.

This clone has a handful of counts. J is TRBJ2-2 and V is TRBV23-1, with D perhaps TRBD1 (6 bases). TRBV23-1 is assigned to the ORF class and has an uncertain function. Trimming pared 5 bases from V and 0 bases from J, leaving 13 bases between. This CDR3 region has 16 residues. This chain's CDR3 is CASSFYRAPNTGELFF. The DNA for the CDR3 is TGCGCCAGCAGTTTTTACAGGGCGCCGAACACCGGGGAGCTGTTTTTT.

The chain joins TRBV10-1 to TRBJ1-2; D possibly corresponds to TRBD1 (6 bases). With 4 bases removed from V and 4 bases from J, the gap between germline ends came to 10 bases. The length of the CDR3 is 13 residues. Germline V CDR1 and CDR2: WNHNN, SYGVQD (reference sequence). The CDR3 DNA reads TGCGCCAGCAGTGGACAGGAAGGCTATGGCTACACCTTC. It yields the protein CASSGQEGYGYTF.

There are a few counts of this clone. The chain is built from TRBV6-5 and TRBJ1-6; 7 bases are a match to TRBD1. V dropped 0 bases and J dropped 12; count of bases not matched to a gene: 11. The CDR3 has 16 amino acids. Germline CDR1 MNHEY, CDR2 SVGAGI. The CDR3: CASSYSSQDRILPLHF. CDR3 bases: TGTGCCAGCAGTTACTCAAGCCAGGACAGGATTCTACCCCTCCACTTT.

This chain joins TRBV6-1 and TRBJ1-1; D call uncertain. CDR1 is MNHNS, CDR2 SASEGT, per germline. This CDR3 contains 12 residues. V was clipped by 6 bases and J by 6 bases, with 11 bases between them. The DNA of the CDR3 is TGTGCCAGCAGGCAGCCGAGCGCTGAAGCTTTCTTT. This encodes CASRQPSAEAFF.

This clone was detected a few times. The chain carries TRBV11-2 and TRBJ2-1, with 9 bases fitting TRBD1. CDR1 SGHAT and CDR2 FQNNGV come from the germline V gene. Trimming removed 5 bases from V and 4 bases from J; junction bases left unmatched: 9. The CDR3 extends over 16 amino acids. The CDR3 reads CASSTGQGRRYNEQFF. The CDR3 DNA is TGTGCCAGCAGCACCGGACAGGGGCGTCGGTACAATGAGCAGTTCTTC.

The gene calls are TRBV18 and TRBJ1-1; TRBD1 might be the D (5 bases). Germline V gene data show CDR1 as KGHSH and CDR2 as LQKENI. Trimming pared 3 bases from V and 6 bases from J, leaving 14 bases between. CDR3 size: 14 residues. The CDR3 loop reads CASSPDQGGSEAFF. DNA of the CDR3: TGTGCCAGCTCACCCGACCAGGGAGGATCTGAAGCTTTCTTT.

Only a few counts were recorded for this clone. The chain is built from TRBV5-6 and TRBJ1-3, with TRBD1 as a possible D gene (5 bases). The CDR3 runs 16 residues. CDR1 SGHDT and CDR2 YYEEEE come from the germline V gene. V was pared by 2 bases and J by 0 bases, with 12 bases between. For the CDR3, the DNA is TGTGCCAGCAGCTTCGCGGGGCCGAGCTCTGGAAACACCATATATTTT. Its translation: CASSFAGPSSGNTIYF.

The rearrangement joins TRBV11-2 to TRBJ2-7; D gene unclear. This CDR3 has 16 residues. Germline V gene lookup returns CDR1 SGHAT and CDR2 FQNNGV. V gave up 5 bases and J gave up 2 bases, with 19 bases separating them. CDR3 loop: CASSPGMGRFTYEQYF. The DNA of the CDR3 is TGTGCCAGCAGCCCAGGCATGGGCAGGTTTACCTACGAGCAGTACTTC.

The chain employs TRBV6-1 and TRBJ2-1, with 7 bases matching TRBD1. V was pared by 6 bases and J by 0 bases, with 5 bases of the junction left unmatched. This CDR3 spans 15 amino acids. From germline, CDR1 is MNHNS and CDR2 SASEGT. The CDR3 DNA reads TGTGCCAGCAGAGCGACAGGGAGCTCCTACAATGAGCAGTTCTTC. The encoded protein is CASRATGSSYNEQFF.

This clone showed up just a few times. J is TRBJ2-5 and V is TRBV25-1; 8 bases map to TRBD1. Trimming took 4 bases from V and 4 from J; bases not matched to a gene: 5. The CDR3 consists of 14 residues. Germline assignment: CDR1 MGHDK and CDR2 SYGVNS. This CDR3 is CASSARQGTETQYF. The CDR3 DNA follows: TGTGCCAGCAGTGCCCGACAGGGGACAGAGACCCAGTACTTC.

This clone appeared a few times. The rearrangement joins TRBV7-2 to TRBJ2-7; D is possibly TRBD2 (5 bases). CDR1 and CDR2 (germline): SGHTA, FQGNSA. The CDR3 length is 14 residues. The V and J ends lost 5 bases and 3 bases respectively, with 14 bases between them. The CDR3 DNA reads TGTGCCAGCAGCGTTGGAAGGGAGAGCTACGAGCAGTACTTC. This sequence encodes CASSVGRESYEQYF.

In its sample, this clone was seen a few times. CDR3 loop: CASSYLAGGEETQYF. As DNA, the CDR3 is TGTGCCAGCAGCTATCTAGCGGGGGGCGAGGAGACCCAGTACTTC. The chain recombines TRBV11-2 with TRBJ2-5; 11 bases are shared with TRBD2. The CDR3 covers 15 residues. Germline-derived CDR1 and CDR2 are SGHAT and FQNNGV. J gave up 5 bases and V 4 bases, and 6 bases lay outside the gene matches.

In this sample, this clone turned up a few times. V and J are TRBV5-1 and TRBJ2-6; D is perhaps TRBD2 (6 bases). Germline V gene lookup returns CDR1 SGHRS and CDR2 YFSETQ. The CDR3 sequence is 17 residues long. Trimming took 4 bases from V and 0 from J, leaving 14 bases between them. The CDR3 spells CASSTTMGGSGANVLTF. DNA for the CDR3: TGCGCCAGCAGCACGACAATGGGGGGCTCTGGGGCCAACGTCCTGACTTTC.

There are a few counts of this clone. The gene calls are TRBV9 and TRBJ2-5; TRBD2 matches 11 bases. J gave up 4 bases and V 0 bases, and 8 bases lay outside the gene matches. CDR1 and CDR2 (germline): SGDLS, YYNGEE. This CDR3 has 17 amino acids. The chain's CDR3 is CASSVGASGGRGETQYF. CDR3 DNA: TGTGCCAGCAGCGTAGGGGCTAGCGGGGGGAGGGGAGAGACCCAGTACTTC.

This clone was detected a few times. The chain carries TRBV18 and TRBJ1-1; TRBD1 agrees at 8 bases. Germline V gene sequence: CDR1 KGHSH, CDR2 LQKENI. The CDR3 has 13 amino acids. V trimming: 3 bases; J trimming: 5 bases; junction bases outside the gene matches: 2. The CDR3 nucleotides are TGTGCCAGCTCACCCGACAGGGGAACTGAAGCTTTCTTT. Translating gives CASSPDRGTEAFF.

V and J are TRBV6-1 and TRBJ1-1; D perhaps matches TRBD1 (6 bases). Germline lookup yields CDR1 MNHNS and CDR2 SASEGT. The V end lost 6 bases, the J end lost 1 base, and 12 bases lay between the germline ends. The CDR3 length is 14 residues. In nucleotides, the CDR3 is TGTGCCAGCAGCCACCCGACAGGGAACACTGAAGCTTTCTTT. Translated: CASSHPTGNTEAFF.

In its sample, this clone was seen a few times. The genes are TRBV28 and TRBJ2-7, with D unclear. The CDR3 covers 14 residues. The germline gives CDR1 MDHEN, CDR2 SYDVKM. V dropped 7 bases and J dropped 0 bases, with 13 bases sitting between them. CDR3: CASTTLGGSYEQYF. In DNA, the CDR3 is TGTGCCAGCACCACTCTCGGTGGCTCCTACGAGCAGTACTTC.

This clone has just a few counts. J is TRBJ2-7 and V is TRBV4-2, with TRBD2 matching over 8 bases. Germline loops: CDR1 LGHNA, CDR2 YNFKEQ. This CDR3 spans 15 amino acids. V dropped 0 bases and J dropped 3; count of bases not matched to a gene: 4. CDR3 sequence: CASSQETGGVYEQYF. Written as DNA, the CDR3 is TGTGCCAGCAGCCAAGAGACGGGGGGGGTCTACGAGCAGTACTTC.

This clone was found a few times. The chain is built from TRBV19 and TRBJ2-1; 10 nucleotides agree with TRBD2. Germline CDR1 is LNHDA and CDR2 is SQIVND (reference sequence). After removal of 5 bases from V and 6 bases from J, the junction contained 7 bases not matched to a gene. The CDR3 runs to 15 residues. The CDR3 is CASSGIAGGTNEQFF. DNA of the CDR3: TGTGCCAGTAGTGGGATAGCGGGGGGCACCAATGAGCAGTTCTTC.

This clone was seen a few times. The V gene is TRBV6-5, the J gene TRBJ2-1, with TRBD2 identical over 12 bases. The V gene's germline CDR1 is MNHEY and CDR2 SVGAGI. This CDR3 spans 13 amino acids. V trimming: 6 bases; J trimming: 15 bases; junction bases outside the gene matches: 9. CDR3 protein: CASSPRTSGVRFF. CDR3 coding DNA: TGTGCCAGCAGCCCCCGGACTAGCGGGGTTCGGTTCTTC.

This clone was found a few times. The gene calls are TRBV5-4 and TRBJ1-5; D uncertain. The CDR3 is made up of 16 amino acids. CDR1 SGHNT and CDR2 YYREEE come from the germline V gene (reference sequence). The V gene lost 2 bases and the J gene lost 4 bases, with 16 bases spanning the gap. CDR3 protein: CASSFETGIRNQPQHF. CDR3 coding DNA: TGTGCCAGCAGCTTCGAAACCGGGATCAGAAATCAGCCCCAGCATTTT.

In this sample, this clone turned up a few times. This sequence joins TRBV29-1 and TRBJ1-2; 7 nucleotides agree with TRBD1. Germline CDR1 is SQVTM and CDR2 is ANQGSEA. Trimming cost V 4 bases and J 3 bases; bases outside gene matches: 5. CDR3 length: 13 residues. This CDR3 reads CSVARDSHYGYTF. Here the CDR3 DNA reads TGCAGCGTTGCCCGGGACAGCCACTATGGCTACACCTTC.

This clone came up a few times. V is TRBV6-1 and J is TRBJ2-5, with TRBD1 matching over 10 bases. J was trimmed by 5 bases and V by 3 bases; bases with no gene match: 6. The CDR3 loop spans 15 amino acids. Germline lookup yields CDR1 MNHNS and CDR2 SASEGT. CDR3 bases: TGTGCCAGCAGTGAGATGACAGGGGGCGGGGAGACCCAGTACTTC. Residues: CASSEMTGGGETQYF.

This clone turned up a few times. The rearrangement joins TRBV19 to TRBJ1-2; D is undetermined. The CDR3 length is 14 residues. The V and J ends lost 0 bases and 4 bases respectively, with 9 bases between them. The germline gives CDR1 LNHDA, CDR2 SQIVND (reference sequence). The CDR3 DNA is TGTGCCAGTAGTATAGATACCTACCCCTATGGCTACACCTTC. The encoded protein is CASSIDTYPYGYTF.

This clone was observed a handful of times. This chain connects TRBV7-6 to TRBJ2-7; D unclear. The V and J ends lost 0 bases and 6 bases respectively, with 9 bases between them. The CDR3 has 13 amino acids. The V gene's germline CDR1 is SGHVS and CDR2 FNYEAQ. CDR3 sequence: CASSLALLGEQYF. The CDR3 DNA is TGTGCCAGCAGCTTAGCGTTACTTGGCGAGCAGTACTTC.